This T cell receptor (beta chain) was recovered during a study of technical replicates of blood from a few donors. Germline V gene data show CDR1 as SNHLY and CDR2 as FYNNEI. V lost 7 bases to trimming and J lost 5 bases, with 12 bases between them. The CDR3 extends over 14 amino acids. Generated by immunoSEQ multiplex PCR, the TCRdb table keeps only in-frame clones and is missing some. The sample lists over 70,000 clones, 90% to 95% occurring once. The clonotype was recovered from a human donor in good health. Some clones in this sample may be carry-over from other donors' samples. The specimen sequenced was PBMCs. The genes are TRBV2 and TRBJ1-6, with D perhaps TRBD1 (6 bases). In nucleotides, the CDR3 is TGTGCCAGCAATCTACAGGGTGATAATTCACCCCTCCACTTT. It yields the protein CASNLQGDNSPLHF.